Below are 25 T cell receptor beta chains sequenced from a single sample in a study of PD-L1 blockade in urothelial cancer. TCRdb keeps only in-frame clones here, not all; method: immunoSEQ multiplex PCR. The table has 30,000 to 40,000 clones, approximately 84% seen once. Time point: pretreatment peripheral blood. The sample consisted of PBMCs, taken around atezolizumab (anti-PD-L1) treatment. These receptors were obtained from a man aged 55 to 70 with urothelial cancer.

The chain couples TRBV29-1 to TRBJ2-5; 14 bases map to TRBD2. This CDR3 contains 13 residues. V was clipped by 7 bases and J by 4 bases; unmatched bases: 2. Germline V CDR1 and CDR2: SQVTM, ANQGSEA. The CDR3 coding sequence is TGCAGCGCTGGACTAGCGGGAGGAGAGACCCAGTACTTC. Its protein is CSAGLAGGETQYF.

The chain couples TRBV5-1 to TRBJ1-1; the D gene is possibly TRBD1 (6 bases). CDR1 and CDR2 from the germline V gene are SGHRS and YFSETQ. Between the trimmed V and J ends, which lost 2 bases and 1 base, there was a span of 9 bases. This CDR3 is 14 amino acids long. DNA for the CDR3: TGCGCCAGCAGCTTCGGACAGCCGAACACTGAAGCTTTCTTT. Amino acids: CASSFGQPNTEAFF. Variable domain in full (rest from reference TRBV5-1 and TRBJ1-1): KAGVTQTPRYLIKTRGQQVTLSCSPISGHRSVSWYQQTPGQGLQFLFEYFSETQRNKGNFPGRFSGRQFSNSRSEMNVSTLELGDSALYLCASSFGQPNTEAFFGQGTRLTVV.

This clone was detected only a few times. This chain links TRBV30 with TRBJ2-7, with 9 bases aligning to TRBD2. V lost 3 bases, J lost 6 bases, and 3 bases stayed unmatched. The CDR3 is 12 amino acids. Per germline, CDR1 GTSNPN and CDR2 SVGIG (reference sequence). In nucleotides, the CDR3 is TGTGCCTGGAGCCCGACTAGCGGCGAGCAGTACTTC. Protein sequence: CAWSPTSGEQYF.

This clone was detected once. The chain uses TRBV15 and TRBJ1-3; the D gene is possibly TRBD1 (6 bases). The germline gives CDR1 LNHNV, CDR2 YYDKDF (reference sequence). The CDR3 is 16 residues long. Trimming stripped 1 base from V and 2 bases from J, with 12 bases between. The CDR3 sequence: CATSRGLAGAGNTIYF. Written as DNA, the CDR3 is TGTGCCACCAGCAGAGGATTGGCAGGGGCTGGAAACACCATATATTTT.

The chain employs TRBV19 and TRBJ1-2; tentatively, D is TRBD1 (6 bases). CDR1 and CDR2 from the germline V gene are LNHDA and SQIVND (reference sequence). CDR3 size: 16 residues. Trimming left V 1 base short and J 3 bases short, with 15 bases between. CDR3 in amino acids: CASSIGQAARHYGYTF. The CDR3 DNA reads as TGTGCCAGTAGTATAGGACAGGCGGCCCGCCACTATGGCTACACCTTC.

The chain combines TRBV7-2 with TRBJ2-6; weak D call: TRBD1 (5 bases). This CDR3 contains 14 residues. Germline V gene sequence: CDR1 SGHTA, CDR2 FQGNSA. The germline V and J ends were trimmed by 5 bases and 10 bases, with 15 bases remaining between them. DNA of the CDR3: TGTGCCAGCAGCGACATAAGGGGCAGGAACGTCCTGACTTTC. Translating gives CASSDIRGRNVLTF.

The chain has TRBV9 and TRBJ2-3; 14 nucleotides align to TRBD2. Germline trimming cut 3 bases from V and 5 bases from J; bases unmatched to any gene: 11. This CDR3 is 18 amino acids long. Germline CDR1 reads SGDLS; CDR2 reads YYNGEE. CDR3 in amino acids: CASSGGTSGRVAQDTQYF. The DNA for the CDR3 is TGTGCCAGCAGCGGCGGGACTAGCGGGAGAGTGGCACAAGATACGCAGTATTTT.

This sequence joins TRBV18 and TRBJ2-1; TRBD1 matches at 9 bases. This CDR3 is built from 15 residues. Germline-derived CDR1 and CDR2 are KGHSH and LQKENI. Trimming at V came to 6 bases and at J to 2 bases, leaving 5 bases not matched to a gene. The CDR3 DNA sequence: TGTGCCAGCTCGTCCGGGACAGGGACCTACAATGAGCAGTTCTTC. As protein: CASSSGTGTYNEQFF.

V usage is TRBV25-1 and J usage is TRBJ1-1; no clear D. Germline values: CDR1 MGHDK, CDR2 SYGVNS. With 7 bases removed from V and 6 bases from J, the gap between germline ends came to 12 bases. The CDR3 is made up of 12 amino acids. The CDR3 DNA is TGTGCCAGCACGAGAGGGCGGGCTGAAGCTTTCTTT. Residues: CASTRGRAEAFF.

The chain has TRBV9 and TRBJ2-7; D is undetermined. Trimming removed 0 bases from V and 3 bases from J, with 10 bases in between. The CDR3 has 14 residues. The germline gives CDR1 SGDLS, CDR2 YYNGEE. The CDR3 DNA follows: TGTGCCAGCAGCGTAGACAGCTTGTACTACGAGCAGTACTTC. Protein: CASSVDSLYYEQYF.

The chain employs TRBV7-2 and TRBJ2-2, with 8 bases matching TRBD2. The germline V gene has CDR1 SGHTA and CDR2 FQGNSA. CDR3 size: 15 residues. The J segment lost 6 bases and the V segment lost 4 bases, leaving 7 bases of the junction unmatched. CDR3 in amino acids: CASSSSGSLPGELFF. CDR3 in DNA: TGTGCCAGCAGCTCAAGCGGGAGTCTACCCGGGGAGCTGTTTTTT. The full variable domain, rest sourced from reference TRBV7-2 and TRBJ2-2, is GAGVSQSPSNKVTEKGKDVELRCDPISGHTALYWYRQSLGQGLEFLIYFQGNSAPDKSGLPSDRFSAERTGGSVSTLTIQRTQQEDSAVYLCASSSSGSLPGELFFGEGSRLTVL.

The V call is TRBV9, the J call TRBJ2-1; no firm D call. The CDR3 loop spans 14 amino acids. V was pared by 4 bases and J by 9 bases, with 17 bases between. From germline, CDR1 is SGDLS and CDR2 YYNGEE. CDR3 DNA: TGTGCCAGCAGCCCCCAGCCCTCGCGGAGTGAGCAGTTCTTC. Its protein product is CASSPQPSRSEQFF.

The DNA of the CDR3 is TGTGCCAGCAGCCGAACTAGCGCTGAGCAGTTCTTC. It translates to CASSRTSAEQFF. The V call is TRBV27, the J call TRBJ2-1, with 7 nucleotides matching TRBD2. From germline, CDR1 is MNHEY and CDR2 SMNVEV (reference sequence). V gave up 6 bases and J gave up 9 bases; unmatched junction bases: 5. The CDR3 is 12 residues long.

This chain joins TRBV30 and TRBJ1-2, with 7 bases lining up with TRBD1. CDR1 GTSNPN and CDR2 SVGIG come from the germline V gene (reference sequence). V lost 4 bases, J lost 4 bases, and 9 bases stayed unmatched. This CDR3 is built from 14 residues. The CDR3 coding sequence is TGTGCCTGGAATCGGGACAGAGCGTCCTATGGCTACACCTTC. Protein: CAWNRDRASYGYTF.

J is TRBJ2-7 and V is TRBV7-3, with 9 nucleotides matching TRBD1. The CDR3 loop spans 14 amino acids. Germline V CDR1 and CDR2: SGHTA, FQGTGA. With V trimmed by 4 bases and J by 2 bases, 3 bases remained unmatched. The CDR3 region is CASSSGQGPYEQYF. Here the CDR3 DNA reads TGTGCCAGCAGCTCGGGACAGGGACCCTACGAGCAGTACTTC.

The chain joins TRBV7-8 to TRBJ1-3; TRBD1 agrees at 12 bases. The V gene end was trimmed by 4 bases and the J gene end by 0 bases; junction bases not matched to a gene: 4. CDR1 SGHVS and CDR2 FQNEAQ come from the germline V gene. CDR3 size: 17 residues. CDR3 region: CASSWGQGADSGNTIYF. CDR3 nucleotide sequence: TGTGCCAGCAGCTGGGGACAGGGGGCGGACTCTGGAAACACCATATATTTT.

This clone was detected only once. This chain connects TRBV4-1 to TRBJ2-3, with TRBD2 matching 9 bases. Per the germline V gene, CDR1 is MGHRA and CDR2 is YSYEKL. Trimming cost V 5 bases and J 4 bases; bases outside gene matches: 19. This CDR3 contains 19 residues. This chain's CDR3 is CASSWVRGGSGGRSDTQYF. The CDR3 nucleotides read TGCGCCAGCAGCTGGGTGCGGGGGGGCAGTGGCGGGAGGTCAGATACGCAGTATTTT.

The chain couples TRBV10-3 to TRBJ1-1; perhaps TRBD1 as D (5 bases). The CDR3 covers 15 residues. The V and J ends lost 4 bases and 3 bases respectively, with 15 bases between them. Germline V CDR1 and CDR2: ENHRY, SYGVKD. The CDR3 sequence is CAISASGLSDTEAFF. The CDR3 nucleotides read TGTGCCATCAGTGCATCAGGGTTATCGGACACTGAAGCTTTCTTT.

The table lists this clone with many counts. This CDR3 reads CASSRITEAFF. The CDR3 DNA reads TGTGCCAGCAGCCGTATCACTGAAGCTTTCTTT. The chain joins TRBV6-6 to TRBJ1-1; D is uncertain. The V and J ends lost 6 bases and 4 bases respectively, with 6 bases between them. Germline loops: CDR1 MNHNY, CDR2 SVGAGI (reference sequence). The CDR3 is 11 amino acids.

In its sample, this clone was seen once. The rearrangement joins TRBV9 to TRBJ2-2; 7 nucleotides align to TRBD2. Germline V gene sequence: CDR1 SGDLS, CDR2 YYNGEE. The CDR3 runs to 16 residues. V shed 0 bases, J shed 4 bases, and the junction held 6 bases outside the gene matches. In DNA form, the CDR3 reads TGTGCCAGCAGCGTAGATATCGGGAGGAGCACCGGGGAGCTGTTTTTT. It translates to CASSVDIGRSTGELFF. The variable domain in full, with the rest retrieved from reference TRBV9 and TRBJ2-2, is DSGVTQTPKHLITATGQRVTLRCSPRSGDLSVYWYQQSLDQGLQFLIQYYNGEERAKGNILERFSAQQFPDLHSELNLSSLELGDSALYFCASSVDIGRSTGELFFGEGSRLTVL.

On this clone itself: Sequence at one end of the junction differs from germline and may be a read error. The V gene is TRBV20-1, the J gene TRBJ2-7; D is undetermined. The length of the CDR3 is 11 residues. Germline loops: CDR1 DFQATT, CDR2 SNEGSKA (reference sequence). The CDR3 loop is CSATLSHEQYF. The CDR3 DNA is TGCAGTGCTACCCTCTCCCACGAGCAGTACTTC.

In this sample, this clone turned up once. This chain connects TRBV7-9 to TRBJ1-3; D uncertain. V lost 7 bases and J lost 1, with 14 bases in between. The CDR3 runs 15 residues. Per the germline V gene, CDR1 is SEHNR and CDR2 is FQNEAQ (reference sequence). This chain's CDR3 is CASTTSAGSGNTIYF. The CDR3 coding sequence is TGTGCCAGCACCACCAGTGCGGGGTCTGGAAACACCATATATTTT.

The chain links TRBV7-3 to TRBJ2-5, with D tentatively TRBD2 (6 bases). The CDR3 covers 15 residues. Germline-derived CDR1 and CDR2 are SGHTA and FQGTGA. V was shortened by 4 bases and J by 2 bases, with 14 bases between the two germline ends. CDR3 loop: CASSSDGLHQETQYF. The CDR3 DNA reads TGTGCCAGCAGCTCCGACGGACTACATCAAGAGACCCAGTACTTC.

The chain links TRBV7-9 to TRBJ2-7, with unresolved D. The CDR3 runs to 12 residues. V lost 3 bases and J 4 bases, leaving 7 bases between the germline ends. The germline CDR1 and CDR2 sequences are SEHNR and FQNEAQ (reference sequence). CDR3 in amino acids: CASSFSGYEQYF. The CDR3 DNA sequence: TGTGCCAGCAGCTTCTCGGGTTACGAGCAGTACTTC.

CDR3 DNA: TGTGCCATCAGTGCGGCACGGGAGAGTTCCTACAATGAGCAGTTCTTC. Protein: CAISAARESSYNEQFF. The chain couples TRBV10-3 to TRBJ2-1; D may be TRBD2 (6 bases). The CDR3 contains 16 residues. The ends were cut back, 4 bases at V and 1 base at J, with 14 bases in the middle. Germline-derived CDR1 and CDR2 are ENHRY and SYGVKD.